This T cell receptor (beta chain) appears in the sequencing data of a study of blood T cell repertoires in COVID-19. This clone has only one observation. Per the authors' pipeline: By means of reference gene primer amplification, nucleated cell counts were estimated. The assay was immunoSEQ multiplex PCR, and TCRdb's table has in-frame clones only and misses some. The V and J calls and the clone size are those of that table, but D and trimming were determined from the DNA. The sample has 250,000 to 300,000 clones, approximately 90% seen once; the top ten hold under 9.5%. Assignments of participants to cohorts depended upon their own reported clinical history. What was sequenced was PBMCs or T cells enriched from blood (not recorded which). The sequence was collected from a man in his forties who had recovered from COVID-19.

The CDR3 reads CASSLRDRGWATFF. Written as DNA, the CDR3 is TGTGCCAGCAGCTTACGTGACAGGGGATGGGCAACTTTCTTT. The rearrangement uses TRBV11-2 and TRBJ1-1; TRBD1 aligns across 8 bases. The CDR3 totals 14 residues. V trimming: 2 bases; J trimming: 12 bases; junction bases outside the gene matches: 11. Germline V lookup: CDR1 SGHAT, CDR2 FQNNGV.